Listed here is a single T cell receptor (beta chain). The antigen remains undetermined. This CDR3 spans 15 amino acids. CDR1 is DFQATT and CDR2 is SNEGSKA in the germline V gene (reference sequence). The V and J ends lost 3 bases and 2 bases respectively, with 13 bases between them. The data were taken from a study of blood T cells in healthy people across ages. Findings and caveats of the study: Aged donors had fewer naive CD4+ cells and lower diversity than long-lived donors.

A second 7 to 11 cycle PCR used barcoded and J-beta primers. A 12-random-nucleotide template-switch adaptor tagged each cDNA molecule. Each CDR3 protein gets one entry after TCRdb re-called the 5' RACE reads with MiXCR. The profile shows roughly 680,000 distinct CDR3 sequences, around 20% of them singletons. This receptor was taken from a man between 65 and 85 years old in good health. The sample comprised blood. V and J are TRBV20-1 and TRBJ2-2; either TRBD1 or TRBD2 may fit D (5 bases each). CDR3 nucleotide sequence: TGCAGTGCTAGTAGGGGACCGCTCAACACCGGGGAGCTGTTTTTT. The encoded protein is CSASRGPLNTGELFF.